The rows below give T cell receptor beta chains drawn from one sample of a study of T-cell reconstitution after alpha-beta-depleted transplantation in children. MiXCR, run by TCRdb on the PCR reads, gives a single entry per CDR3 protein. The table lists almost 500,000 distinct CDR3 sequences, roughly an eighth of them singletons. The sequenced sample was PBMCs from the stem cell graft donor, obtained from the stem cell graft. Receptors were obtained from a human donor who donated a stem cell graft to a child with combined immunodeficiency. CDR3s leave out the opening cysteine and the closing phenylalanine or tryptophan. The D gene is left open where the match is weak.

v_call,j_call,d_call,cdr3_aa
TRBV9,TRBJ2-5,.,ASSSNLGGTQY
TRBV24-1,TRBJ2-2,.,AVEDTNTGELF
TRBV11-1,TRBJ2-7,.,ASSLGSGVSYEQY
TRBV9,TRBJ2-1,.,ASSVEPGGQF
TRBV18,TRBJ1-2,.,ASSPPLRTTYGYT
TRBV29-1,TRBJ2-2,TRBD2,SVPGTSGSVDTGELF
TRBV18,TRBJ1-6,TRBD1,ASSPRQGDNSPLH
TRBV27,TRBJ2-1,TRBD1,ASSLLMTGGYEQF
TRBV27,TRBJ1-5,.,ASSFGFNQPQH
TRBV5-8,TRBJ2-7,TRBD1,ASSSGTGRNEQY
TRBV4-3,TRBJ1-1,.,ASSQDLLRGQLNTEAF
TRBV12-3/TRBV12-4,TRBJ2-7,.,ASSPARGEQY
TRBV27,TRBJ2-7,.,ASNPRRGGEQY
TRBV6-2/TRBV6-3,TRBJ2-5,.,ASSRIRGAQETQY
TRBV7-2,TRBJ2-1,.,ASSLRDDFGSYNEQF
TRBV27,TRBJ2-2,.,ASSPRLMLNTGELF
TRBV5-1,TRBJ1-1,.,ASSLDPMNTEAF
TRBV6-6,TRBJ2-5,.,ASSYGIRETQY
TRBV7-2,TRBJ1-5,TRBD1,ASSLAVGQDDQPQH
TRBV27,TRBJ1-5,.,ASVTGNQPQH
TRBV7-8,TRBJ2-3,.,ASSWTSFGGTDTQY
TRBV2,TRBJ2-1,.,ASQIASPSYNEQF
TRBV20-1,TRBJ2-1,.,SAIGPGGPYIYNEQF
TRBV5-1,TRBJ2-3,.,ASSRTGTEQSPTDTQY
TRBV30,TRBJ2-7,TRBD2,AWRGRADRYEQY
TRBV15,TRBJ2-5,.,ATSRGRWRETQY
TRBV6-2/TRBV6-3,TRBJ2-7,TRBD2,ASSYRLSGAYEQY
TRBV9,TRBJ2-7,.,ASSASGQFNPYEQY
TRBV14,TRBJ2-1,TRBD2,ASSQGGLAHFLSSYNEQF
TRBV7-2,TRBJ2-7,TRBD1,ASSSSLGTGGYEQY
TRBV7-2,TRBJ2-3,TRBD1,ASSSDRGPDTQY
TRBV27,TRBJ1-6,.,ASSFLGNSPLH
TRBV20-1,TRBJ1-1,.,SASGLGARYTEAF
TRBV7-2,TRBJ2-7,.,ASSLGAGGIYEQY
TRBV4-3,TRBJ2-3,TRBD2,ASSQAPAGLITDTQY
TRBV4-2,TRBJ1-2,TRBD1,ASSRTGTDNYGYT
TRBV7-9,TRBJ2-5,TRBD1,ASRPLTGQETQY
TRBV4-3,TRBJ1-2,.,ASSQDPGGSYGYT
TRBV19,TRBJ2-1,.,ASSIGSDSYNEQF
TRBV4-3,TRBJ2-3,.,ASSQKSGSSLTDTQY
TRBV18,TRBJ2-1,.,ASSLRGLGSSYNEQF
TRBV20-1,TRBJ2-1,TRBD2,SAASGRGWDNEQF
TRBV12-3/TRBV12-4,TRBJ2-5,TRBD2,ASSLRGGLETQY
TRBV14,TRBJ2-5,.,ASSQVDRLGQETQY
TRBV6-6,TRBJ2-3,.,ASRSLITDTQY
TRBV12-3/TRBV12-4,TRBJ2-3,.,AFAPGLWALHRGPDTQY
TRBV4-3,TRBJ1-2,.,ASSQGGFANYGYT
TRBV20-1,TRBJ2-3,.,SAHGRNTDTQY
TRBV7-6,TRBJ2-5,.,ASSKTGLPKETQY
TRBV5-8,TRBJ2-7,.,ASTGLLSYEQY
TRBV9,TRBJ2-2,.,ASSVAGAPNTGELF
TRBV20-1,TRBJ2-3,.,SARPTVADTQY